This TCR beta chain derives from a study of cytomegalovirus exposure and HLA in healthy donors. At the level of the study: Both the 120 validation repertoires and the approximately 700 first-cohort repertoires used the same platform, as reported by a later analysis.

Whole-study results and caveats: Three CMV-associated chains were confirmed in vitro to be specific for CMV antigens.

The V gene's germline CDR1 is MNHEY and CDR2 SVGAGI. CDR3 size: 15 residues. V lost 5 bases and J 2 bases, leaving 15 bases between the germline ends. This clone has just one count. No antigen is known for it. Only in-frame clones appear in the TCRdb table, and some are missing; sequencing was by immunoSEQ multiplex PCR. This table has around 300,000 clones, roughly 88% appearing once. The chain combines TRBV6-5 with TRBJ1-1, with D perhaps matching TRBD1 (5 bases). This clonotype originated in a man aged 25 to 40 in good health and CMV-seronegative. Sequenced input: PBMCs. The CDR3 bases are TGTGCCAGCAGTCCATTTACAGGTCCTAACACTGAAGCTTTCTTT. Its protein is CASSPFTGPNTEAFF.